The T cell receptor beta chain described here comes from a study of regulatory T cells in long-lasting Graves disease. Study details: Over 5 years on antithyroid drugs plus positive TSH receptor antibodies marked Graves' disease as persistent. Study-wide results and caveats: Whereas new patients shared 800 to 1,000 public clonotypes, persistent patients shared more, at some 2,700.

Points on this clonotype: The antigen is undetermined.

Time point: persistent/refractory GD, antithyroid drugs over 5 years with positive TRAb. PBMC RNA was the source of the TCR library. HTBI primers from iRepertoire and Arm-PCR of CDR3 regions yielded the TCR beta libraries. A single record per CDR3 protein comes from TCRdb applying MiXCR to the multiplex PCR reads. The table has some 340,000 distinct CDR3 sequences, approximately 23% seen once. The TCR sequence derives from a woman aged 40-49 years with Graves disease. The material sequenced was peripheral blood mononuclear cells (PBMCs), taken when the disease was refractory, from a patient treated with antithyroid drugs.

The CDR3 nucleotides read TGCGCCAGCAGCTTAAGCCCCGCGACAGTCAACACTGAAGCTTTCTTT. It yields the protein CASSLSPATVNTEAFF. This chain connects TRBV5-1 to TRBJ1-1, with a weak D call TRBD1 (5 bases). There are 16 residues in the CDR3. The germline gives CDR1 SGHRS, CDR2 YFSETQ. Trimming shortened V by 2 bases and J by 2 bases, and 16 bases separated the two germline ends.